Each of the 6 T cell receptor beta chains below was sequenced from the same sample in a study of shared clonotypes between healthy human individuals. This table comes from immunoSEQ multiplex PCR, and its TCRdb copy is limited to in-frame clones, with some not included. This sample yields nearly 2 million clones, of which about 95% are seen a single time; 0.9% to 1.5% belongs to the top ten. As defined, naive CD8 cells were CD45RO-negative and positively selected for CCR7, with terminally differentiated effector memory CD45RA+ cells excluded. The sequenced sample was naive CD8+ T cells sorted from blood. The source is a man between 18 and 29 years old in good health.

The rearrangement links TRBV9 to TRBJ2-2; TRBD2 matches at 11 bases. Germline V lookup: CDR1 SGDLS, CDR2 YYNGEE. The CDR3 loop spans 14 amino acids. Trimming took 3 bases from V and 7 from J; bases not matched to a gene: 2. The CDR3 sequence: CASSAGLADGELFF. Written as DNA, the CDR3 is TGTGCCAGCAGCGCGGGACTAGCGGACGGGGAGCTGTTTTTT.

The rearrangement links TRBV6-5 to TRBJ2-1; 11 bases align to TRBD2. Germline V lookup: CDR1 MNHEY, CDR2 SVGAGI. V lost 7 bases, J lost 4 bases, and 6 bases stayed unmatched. This CDR3 is built from 15 residues. The CDR3 nucleotides read TGTGCCAGCACTTTTGGGACTAGCGGATACAATGAGCAGTTCTTC. Translating it yields CASTFGTSGYNEQFF.

The chain employs TRBV27 and TRBJ2-5; perhaps TRBD2 as D (5 bases). Germline CDR1 reads MNHEY; CDR2 reads SMNVEV (reference sequence). The V gene lost 4 bases and the J gene lost 2 bases, with 11 bases spanning the gap. The CDR3 is 14 amino acids. CDR3 sequence: CASSSTSLQETQYF. The CDR3, as DNA: TGTGCCAGCAGTTCAACTAGTCTTCAAGAGACCCAGTACTTC.

The rearrangement joins TRBV5-6 to TRBJ2-7; D tentatively fits TRBD1 or TRBD2 (6 bases each). V was cut by 3 bases and J by 4 bases, with 29 bases left in between. The CDR3 sequence is 19 residues long. Looked up from germline, CDR1 is SGHDT and CDR2 is YYEEEE. CDR3 loop: CASSSLGLLVPGGPYEQYF. The CDR3 region has the DNA TGTGCCAGCAGCTCCCTGGGCCTACTAGTTCCTGGGGGGCCGTACGAGCAGTACTTC.

The genes are TRBV5-8 and TRBJ1-1; possible D gene TRBD1, 5 bases. Germline assignment: CDR1 SGHTS and CDR2 YDEGEE. Trimming removed 3 bases at V and 5 bases at J, with 14 bases between. The CDR3 runs 14 residues. The CDR3 DNA reads TGTGCCAGCAGCTCTGGCAGCGGGACGACTGAAGCTTTCTTT. This sequence encodes CASSSGSGTTEAFF.

The chain has TRBV4-3 and TRBJ1-4, with 7 bases fitting TRBD1. The length of the CDR3 is 15 residues. In germline, CDR1 is LGHNA, CDR2 YSLEER. V trimming: 0 bases; J trimming: 8 bases; junction bases outside the gene matches: 6. CDR3 coding DNA: TGCGCCAGCAGCCAAGAGGTGGCAGGGGGGGAAAAACTGTTTTTT. This encodes CASSQEVAGGEKLFF.